These T cell receptor beta chains were read from a single sample in a study of blood T cell repertoires in COVID-19. Sequencing was performed with immunoSEQ multiplex PCR; in TCRdb, only in-frame clones are kept and a portion is missing. The data hold approximately 91,000 clones, with 87% observed a single time. Sequenced sample: peripheral blood. The receptors shown here come from a man between 65 and 85 years old with acute or convalescent COVID-19. The CDR3 runs from the conserved cysteine through the conserved F or W. Fields, in order: D gene, V gene, clone size, J gene, CDR3 length, CDR3 protein, CDR3 DNA. A D gene is named only where the DNA matches it firmly. Expanded clones are given a class, and other clones once, few, many or no size at all.

TRBD2	TRBV19	NA	TRBJ2-2	16	CASSSGSGGYTGELFF	TGTGCCAGTAGTAGCGGGAGCGGGGGGTACACCGGGGAGCTGTTTTTT
NA	TRBV6-6	NA	TRBJ2-1	13	CASSYPTGDEQFF	TGTGCCAGCAGTTACCCTACGGGGGATGAGCAGTTCTTC
NA	TRBV2	many	TRBJ2-1	15	CASTVGGGGWNEQFF	TGTGCCAGCACCGTAGGGGGGGGCGGATGGAATGAGCAGTTCTTC
TRBD1	TRBV19	NA	TRBJ1-1	14	CASSTQTGGTEAFF	TGTGCCAGTAGTACCCAAACAGGGGGCACTGAAGCTTTCTTT
NA	TRBV12-3/TRBV12-4	NA	TRBJ2-1	12	CASRQGVGEQFF	TGTGCCAGCAGACAGGGAGTCGGTGAGCAGTTCTTC
TRBD1	TRBV15	NA	TRBJ2-7	14	CATSLGTGAHEQYF	TGTGCCACCAGCCTCGGGACAGGGGCCCACGAGCAGTACTTC
NA	TRBV5-6	NA	TRBJ2-2	18	CASSFGFTRLANTGELFF	TGTGCCAGCAGCTTTGGCTTCACGCGCCTAGCGAACACCGGGGAGCTGTTTTTT
NA	TRBV9	NA	TRBJ1-4	14	CASSPSGLGEKLFF	TGTGCCAGCAGCCCAAGCGGGCTCGGGGAAAAACTGTTTTTT
TRBD2	TRBV3-1/TRBV3-2	once	TRBJ2-3	14	CASSRVGGADTQYF	TGTGCCAGCAGTCGAGTCGGGGGGGCAGATACGCAGTATTTT
TRBD1	TRBV20-1	once	TRBJ1-5	15	CSASDRVGGNQPQHF	TGCAGTGCTAGTGACAGGGTCGGAGGCAATCAGCCCCAGCATTTT
TRBD2	TRBV6-1	NA	TRBJ2-7	14	CASSEGWEGYEQYF	TGTGCCAGCAGTGAAGGGTGGGAGGGGTACGAGCAGTACTTC